Each of the 29 T cell receptor beta chains below was sequenced from the same sample in a study of cytomegalovirus exposure and HLA in healthy donors (dated by TCRdb to 2016 to 2017). To prepare the library, the immunoSEQ multiplex PCR assay was applied. A mixture of 60 forward primers for TCR Vbeta segments and 13 reverse primers for TCR Jbeta segments was used in the multiplex PCR. Here the immuneACCESS table is served through TCRdb, limited to in-frame sequences with V and J called. Missing clones are a known gap in these copies; in checked studies unresolved V genes cover under half, and the rest lacks a known reason. For this sample the table gives more than 100,000 clones, of which around 79% were detected only once. The biggest ten clones account for roughly 3.3% of the sample. The source material was PBMCs. All receptors derive from a woman in her 30s in good health and CMV-seropositive.

This chain links TRBV7-2 with TRBJ2-5; D may be TRBD2 (6 bases). Germline loops: CDR1 SGHTA, CDR2 FQGNSA. The CDR3 runs to 15 residues. Trimming took 0 bases from V and 6 from J, leaving 14 bases between them. CDR3 residues: CASSLASTSSQTQYF. The CDR3 nucleotides read TGTGCCAGCAGCTTAGCGTCGACTAGTAGCCAGACCCAGTACTTC.

This clone was counted a single time. The V gene is TRBV5-6, the J gene TRBJ2-7; perhaps TRBD1 as D (5 bases). The CDR3 is made up of 14 amino acids. V lost 5 bases and J lost 2, with 14 bases in between. The germline CDR1 and CDR2 sequences are SGHDT and YYEEEE. CDR3 residues: CASSHETAPYEQYF. CDR3 coding DNA: TGTGCCAGCAGTCACGAGACAGCTCCCTACGAGCAGTACTTC.

This chain connects TRBV9 to TRBJ2-5; D might be TRBD2 (6 bases). The germline V and J ends were trimmed by 0 bases and 4 bases, with 10 bases remaining between them. CDR1 is SGDLS, CDR2 YYNGEE, per germline. This CDR3 spans 14 amino acids. The CDR3 DNA reads as TGTGCCAGCAGCGTAGGTCCTAGCGCAGAGACCCAGTACTTC. Translation gives CASSVGPSAETQYF. The whole variable domain, filled in from reference TRBV9 and TRBJ2-5, reads DSGVTQTPKHLITATGQRVTLRCSPRSGDLSVYWYQQSLDQGLQFLIQYYNGEERAKGNILERFSAQQFPDLHSELNLSSLELGDSALYFCASSVGPSAETQYFGPGTRLLVL.

Only one count was recorded for this clone. J is TRBJ1-1 and V is TRBV4-3, with 8 bases aligning to TRBD1. After removal of 3 bases from V and 4 bases from J, the junction contained 1 base not matched to a gene. The CDR3 totals 13 residues. The germline V gene encodes CDR1 LGHNA and CDR2 YSLEER. CDR3 amino acids: CASSHDRGTEAFF. In DNA, the CDR3 is TGCGCCAGCAGCCACGACAGGGGCACTGAAGCTTTCTTT.

V is TRBV5-5 and J is TRBJ1-2; a possible D gene is TRBD1 (6 bases). The CDR3 sequence is 12 residues long. The V end was cut by 4 bases, the J end by 5 bases, with 9 bases between. Germline lookup yields CDR1 SGHKS and CDR2 YYEKEE (reference sequence). The CDR3 nucleotides read TGTGCCAGCAGCCACAGGGCATATGGCTACACCTTC. Translation gives CASSHRAYGYTF.

This rearrangement joins TRBV4-2 to TRBJ2-5, with 10 positions matching TRBD2. J was trimmed by 4 bases and V by 0 bases; bases with no gene match: 8. CDR3 size: 17 residues. Germline CDR1 LGHNA, CDR2 YNFKEQ. The CDR3 reads CASSQDDASGGGETQYF. In DNA form, the CDR3 reads TGTGCCAGCAGCCAAGATGATGCTAGCGGGGGAGGAGAGACCCAGTACTTC.

V is TRBV6-6 and J is TRBJ1-1, with 10 bases fitting TRBD1. Germline CDR1 and CDR2: MNHNY and SVGAGI (reference sequence). V dropped 6 bases and J dropped 5; count of bases not matched to a gene: 6. The CDR3 length is 14 residues. The CDR3 loop reads CASSDRGLGTEAFF. The DNA for the CDR3 is TGTGCCAGCAGCGACAGGGGGCTAGGGACTGAAGCTTTCTTT.

This rearrangement joins TRBV4-1 to TRBJ2-7, with TRBD2 as a possible D gene (6 bases). The germline CDR1 and CDR2 sequences are MGHRA and YSYEKL. The germline V and J ends were trimmed by 4 bases and 7 bases, with 17 bases remaining between them. The CDR3 totals 14 residues. CDR3 residues: CASSLLLTSGEQYF. As DNA, the CDR3 is TGCGCCAGCAGCCTACTCCTGACTAGTGGTGAGCAGTACTTC.

V usage is TRBV18 and J usage is TRBJ2-3; 9 bases agree with TRBD2. Germline V gene sequence: CDR1 KGHSH, CDR2 LQKENI. V shed 1 base, J shed 3 bases, and the junction held 14 bases outside the gene matches. The CDR3 totals 19 residues. The CDR3 spells CASSPRVSRSSGVTDTQYF. The CDR3 nucleotides read TGTGCCAGCTCACCACGCGTGAGTAGGTCTAGCGGGGTTACAGATACGCAGTATTTT.

This clone was detected only a few times. This rearrangement joins TRBV27 to TRBJ2-7; TRBD1 might be the D (6 bases). The CDR3 covers 15 residues. The germline V and J ends were trimmed by 5 bases and 5 bases, with 19 bases remaining between them. From germline, CDR1 is MNHEY and CDR2 SMNVEV (reference sequence). The CDR3 here is CASSPLGRGRDEQYF. The CDR3 DNA sequence: TGTGCCAGCAGTCCCCTGGGCAGGGGACGTGACGAGCAGTACTTC.

The chain links TRBV6-5 to TRBJ1-3, with a possible D match to TRBD1 (6 bases). In germline, CDR1 is MNHEY, CDR2 SVGAGI. This CDR3 contains 14 residues. V dropped 6 bases and J dropped 0 bases, with 9 bases sitting between them. CDR3 sequence (DNA): TGTGCCAGCAGGACAGGATACTCTGGAAACACCATATATTTT. It is translated as CASRTGYSGNTIYF.

The V and J genes are TRBV4-1 and TRBJ2-1, with TRBD1 matching over 7 bases. The CDR3 spans 16 residues. V shed 0 bases, J shed 7 bases, and the junction held 9 bases outside the gene matches. Germline V lookup: CDR1 MGHRA, CDR2 YSYEKL. CDR3 in amino acids: CASSQDRQGVRNEQFF. The CDR3 DNA follows: TGCGCCAGCAGCCAAGATCGTCAGGGGGTAAGGAATGAGCAGTTCTTC.

The CDR3 DNA reads as TGCGCCAGCAGCTTGGTCGGACAGTCCTACGAGCAGTACTTC. Residues: CASSLVGQSYEQYF. This rearrangement joins TRBV5-1 to TRBJ2-7; the D gene is possibly TRBD1 (6 bases). The CDR3 extends over 14 amino acids. V lost 0 bases and J lost 1, with 8 bases in between. Germline-derived CDR1 and CDR2 are SGHRS and YFSETQ.

This chain links TRBV18 with TRBJ1-4; D uncertain. CDR3 length: 14 residues. V was pared by 10 bases and J by 5 bases, with 17 bases between. From germline, CDR1 is KGHSH and CDR2 LQKENI. The CDR3 spells CATTSSRENEKLFF. CDR3 coding DNA: TGTGCCACCACCTCCTCGCGGGAAAATGAAAAACTGTTTTTT.

The sample holds a few counts of this clone. V usage is TRBV30 and J usage is TRBJ1-5; 10 bases agree with TRBD1. The trim removed 0 bases at V and 13 bases at J, leaving 6 bases unmatched. CDR1 GTSNPN and CDR2 SVGIG come from the germline V gene (reference sequence). The CDR3 consists of 13 residues. The CDR3 bases are TGTGCCTGGAGTGTACAAGGGGACAGGGGACAGCATTTT. As protein: CAWSVQGDRGQHF.

The genes are TRBV7-7 and TRBJ2-5; 9 bases line up with TRBD2. V trimming: 4 bases; J trimming: 1 base; junction bases outside the gene matches: 7. The germline gives CDR1 SSHAT, CDR2 FNYEAQ (reference sequence). This CDR3 has 16 residues. The CDR3 DNA is TGTGCCAGCAGCTCACGATTAGCGGGGGTCCAAGAGACCCAGTACTTC. Its protein product is CASSSRLAGVQETQYF.

The gene calls are TRBV10-3 and TRBJ2-7; 12 bases are shared with TRBD2. V gave up 10 bases and J gave up 7 bases; unmatched junction bases: 11. This CDR3 has 14 amino acids. Looked up from germline, CDR1 is ENHRY and CDR2 is SYGVKD. The CDR3 DNA is TGTGCCACTCGGCCTAGCGGGGGGGCGGGAGAGCAGTACTTC. It codes for CATRPSGGAGEQYF.

The CDR3 reads CASRPGTGRSGSEQYF. CDR3 DNA sequence: TGTGCCAGCAGACCCGGGACAGGGAGGAGCGGTAGCGAGCAGTACTTC. The V gene is TRBV7-9, the J gene TRBJ2-7, with 9 bases identical to TRBD1. V shed 6 bases and J 6 bases; nucleotides not matched to a gene: 15. The V gene's germline CDR1 is SEHNR and CDR2 FQNEAQ (reference sequence). The CDR3 covers 16 residues.

The V gene is TRBV4-3, the J gene TRBJ2-6; maybe TRBD1 (7 bases). Trimming shortened V by 0 bases and J by 0 bases, and 15 bases separated the two germline ends. This CDR3 has 19 amino acids. Germline lookup yields CDR1 LGHNA and CDR2 YSLEER. The CDR3 loop reads CASSQDLAGGLSGANVLTF. The CDR3 nucleotides are TGCGCCAGCAGCCAAGATTTGGCAGGGGGGCTCTCTGGGGCCAACGTCCTGACTTTC.

The chain recombines TRBV29-1 with TRBJ1-1; D gene ambiguous. This CDR3 is built from 12 residues. CDR1 is SQVTM, CDR2 ANQGSEA, per germline. Trimming removed 8 bases from V and 7 bases from J, with 17 bases in between. CDR3 DNA: TGCAGCCCCCTGCAGAGACAAGGTGAAGCTTTCTTT. It encodes CSPLQRQGEAFF.

The V and J genes are TRBV6-5 and TRBJ2-7; the match to TRBD1 covers 10 bases. Germline CDR1 reads MNHEY; CDR2 reads SVGAGI. CDR3 length: 15 amino acids. V trimming: 5 bases; J trimming: 5 bases; junction bases outside the gene matches: 9. CDR3 in DNA: TGTGCCAGCAGTCCAAGAGGACAGGGGGTAAACGAGCAGTACTTC. Translation: CASSPRGQGVNEQYF.

This clone has more than one count but fewer than ten. The rearrangement links TRBV30 to TRBJ1-5; 7 bases are shared with TRBD1. The CDR3 has 16 residues. Germline V lookup: CDR1 GTSNPN, CDR2 SVGIG (reference sequence). Germline trimming cut 2 bases from V and 0 bases from J; bases unmatched to any gene: 7. The CDR3 DNA reads as TGTGCCTGGAGTCAACAGGGGTCTGGTAGCAATCAGCCCCAGCATTTT. Translated: CAWSQQGSGSNQPQHF.

V gene TRBV27 combines with J gene TRBJ2-5, with a tentative D call TRBD2 (5 bases). The CDR3 spans 14 residues. Trimming cost V 6 bases and J 1 base, with 12 bases left between them. The V gene's germline CDR1 is MNHEY and CDR2 SMNVEV (reference sequence). CDR3 DNA: TGTGCCAGCAGAGCCTCCGGGATCCAAGAGACCCAGTACTTC. Its protein is CASRASGIQETQYF.

V usage is TRBV4-2 and J usage is TRBJ1-6; possible D gene TRBD1, 5 bases. V was clipped by 0 bases and J by 6 bases, with 12 bases between them. Germline V CDR1 and CDR2: LGHNA, YNFKEQ. The CDR3 has 16 residues. CDR3 sequence reads: CASSQDRGGGNSPLHF. For the CDR3, the DNA is TGTGCCAGCAGCCAAGATCGGGGGGGTGGTAATTCACCCCTCCACTTT.

The chain employs TRBV4-3 and TRBJ2-3; the match to TRBD2 covers 14 bases. Germline V lookup: CDR1 LGHNA, CDR2 YSLEER. This CDR3 has 17 residues. Germline trimming cut 5 bases from V and 5 bases from J; bases unmatched to any gene: 9. The CDR3: CASSAQTSGGAGDTQYF. The CDR3, as DNA: TGCGCCAGCAGCGCACAGACTAGCGGGGGGGCCGGAGATACGCAGTATTTT.

This chain uses TRBV5-1 with TRBJ1-1, with D perhaps matching TRBD1 (5 bases). Germline V gene lookup returns CDR1 SGHRS and CDR2 YFSETQ. Trimming took off 0 bases at V and 1 base at J, with 13 bases between the two ends. The CDR3 is 16 amino acids. The CDR3 here is CASSLDGRGTNTEAFF. The CDR3 region has the DNA TGCGCCAGCAGCTTGGATGGGCGGGGGACGAACACTGAAGCTTTCTTT.

The rearrangement joins TRBV5-4 to TRBJ2-3; 8 bases are a match to TRBD2. Germline-derived CDR1 and CDR2 are SGHNT and YYREEE (reference sequence). This CDR3 region has 15 residues. With V trimmed by 4 bases and J by 4 bases, 8 bases remained unmatched. CDR3 protein: CASSLWTSRADTQYF. Here the CDR3 DNA reads TGTGCCAGCAGCCTTTGGACTAGCCGGGCAGATACGCAGTATTTT.

This clone appeared once. This chain uses TRBV5-1 with TRBJ2-1, with 16 bases aligning to TRBD2. Trimming took 4 bases from V and 4 from J; bases not matched to a gene: 2. The CDR3 length is 16 residues. Germline V gene data show CDR1 as SGHRS and CDR2 as YFSETQ. DNA for the CDR3: TGCGCCAGCAGCGGGGGACTAGCGGGGGGGTACAATGAGCAGTTCTTC. Translated, it gives CASSGGLAGGYNEQFF. Complete variable domain (other parts from reference TRBV5-1 and TRBJ2-1): KAGVTQTPRYLIKTRGQQVTLSCSPISGHRSVSWYQQTPGQGLQFLFEYFSETQRNKGNFPGRFSGRQFSNSRSEMNVSTLELGDSALYLCASSGGLAGGYNEQFFGPGTRLTVL.

The sample holds one count of this clone. The genes are TRBV6-5 and TRBJ2-3, with unresolved D. This CDR3 region has 13 residues. The V and J ends lost 8 bases and 1 base respectively, with 10 bases between them. Germline values: CDR1 MNHEY, CDR2 SVGAGI. CDR3 loop: CASSVQGTDTQYF. The CDR3 DNA sequence: TGTGCCAGCTCGGTCCAGGGCACAGATACGCAGTATTTT.